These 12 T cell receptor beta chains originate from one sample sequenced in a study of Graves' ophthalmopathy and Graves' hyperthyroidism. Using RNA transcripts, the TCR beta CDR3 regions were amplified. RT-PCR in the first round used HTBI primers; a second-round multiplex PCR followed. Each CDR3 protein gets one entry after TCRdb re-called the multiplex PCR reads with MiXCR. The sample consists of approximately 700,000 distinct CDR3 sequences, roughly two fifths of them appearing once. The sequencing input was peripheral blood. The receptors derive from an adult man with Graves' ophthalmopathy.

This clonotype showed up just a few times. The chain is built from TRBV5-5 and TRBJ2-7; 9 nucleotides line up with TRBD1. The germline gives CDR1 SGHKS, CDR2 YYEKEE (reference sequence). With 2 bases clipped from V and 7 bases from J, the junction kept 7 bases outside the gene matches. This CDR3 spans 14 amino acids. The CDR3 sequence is CASSFGTGFQEQYF. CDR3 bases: TGTGCCAGCAGCTTCGGGACAGGGTTCCAGGAGCAGTACTTC.

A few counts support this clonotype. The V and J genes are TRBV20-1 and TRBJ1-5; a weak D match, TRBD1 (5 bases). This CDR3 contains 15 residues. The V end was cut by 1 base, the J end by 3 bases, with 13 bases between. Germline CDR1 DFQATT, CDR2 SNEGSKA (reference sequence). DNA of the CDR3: TGCAGTGCTAGAGTAGTAGGAGGGGTCAATCAGCCCCAGCATTTT. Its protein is CSARVVGGVNQPQHF.

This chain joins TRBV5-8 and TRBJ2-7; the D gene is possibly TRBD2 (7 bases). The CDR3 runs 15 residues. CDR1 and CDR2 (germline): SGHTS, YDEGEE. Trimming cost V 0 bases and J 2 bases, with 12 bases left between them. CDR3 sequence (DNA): TGTGCCAGCAGCTTGGTCGGGGGGCACCCCTACGAGCAGTACTTC. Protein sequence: CASSLVGGHPYEQYF.

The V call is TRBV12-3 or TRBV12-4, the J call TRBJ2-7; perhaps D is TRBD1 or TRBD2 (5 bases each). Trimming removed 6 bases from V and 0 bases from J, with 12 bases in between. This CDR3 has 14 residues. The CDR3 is CASRWGSGSYEQYF. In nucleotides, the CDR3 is TGTGCCAGCAGGTGGGGGTCAGGCTCCTACGAGCAGTACTTC.

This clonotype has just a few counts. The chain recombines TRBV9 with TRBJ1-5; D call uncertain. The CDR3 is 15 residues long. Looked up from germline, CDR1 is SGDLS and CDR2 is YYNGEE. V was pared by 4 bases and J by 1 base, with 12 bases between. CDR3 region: CASSKEQWSNQPQHF. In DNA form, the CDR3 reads TGTGCCAGCAGCAAGGAACAGTGGAGCAATCAGCCCCAGCATTTT.

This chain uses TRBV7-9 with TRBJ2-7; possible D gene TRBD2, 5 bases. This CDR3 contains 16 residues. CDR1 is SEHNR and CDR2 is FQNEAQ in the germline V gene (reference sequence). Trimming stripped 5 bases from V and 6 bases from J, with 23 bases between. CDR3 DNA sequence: TGTGCCAGCAGCAATCCAGGACCTCACGAGGGCCTCGAGCAGTACTTC. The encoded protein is CASSNPGPHEGLEQYF.

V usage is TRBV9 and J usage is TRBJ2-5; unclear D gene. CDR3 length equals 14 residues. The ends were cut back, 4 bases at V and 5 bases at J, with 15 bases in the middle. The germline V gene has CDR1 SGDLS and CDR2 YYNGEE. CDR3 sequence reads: CASSPQNTGETQYF. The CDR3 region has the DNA TGTGCCAGCAGCCCCCAGAACACCGGGGAGACCCAGTACTTC.

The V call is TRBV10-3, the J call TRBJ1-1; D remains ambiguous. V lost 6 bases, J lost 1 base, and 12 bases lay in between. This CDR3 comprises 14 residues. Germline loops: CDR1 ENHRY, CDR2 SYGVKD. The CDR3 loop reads CAIRPRGGNTEAFF. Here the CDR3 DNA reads TGTGCCATCAGGCCACGGGGAGGGAACACTGAAGCTTTCTTT.

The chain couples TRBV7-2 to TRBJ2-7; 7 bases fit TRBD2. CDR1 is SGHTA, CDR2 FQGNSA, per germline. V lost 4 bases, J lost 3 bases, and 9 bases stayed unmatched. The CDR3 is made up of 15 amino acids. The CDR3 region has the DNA TGTGCCAGCAGCTCCTACGCGGGGGTCGGCTACGAGCAGTACTTC. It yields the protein CASSSYAGVGYEQYF.

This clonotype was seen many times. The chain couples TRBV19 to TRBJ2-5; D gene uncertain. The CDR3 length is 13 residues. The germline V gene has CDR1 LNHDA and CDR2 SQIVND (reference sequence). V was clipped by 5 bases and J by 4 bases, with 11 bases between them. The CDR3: CASSPIGRETQYF. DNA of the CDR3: TGTGCCAGTAGTCCCATTGGTCGAGAGACCCAGTACTTC. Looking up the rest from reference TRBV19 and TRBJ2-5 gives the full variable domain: DGGITQSPKYLFRKEGQNVTLSCEQNLNHDAMYWYRQDPGQGLRLIYYSQIVNDFQKGDIAEGYSVSREKKESFPLTVTSAQKNPTAFYLCASSPIGRETQYFGPGTRLLVL.

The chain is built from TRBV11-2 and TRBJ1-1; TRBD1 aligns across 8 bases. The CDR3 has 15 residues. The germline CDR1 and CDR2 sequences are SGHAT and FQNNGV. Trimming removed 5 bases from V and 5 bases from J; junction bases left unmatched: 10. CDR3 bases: TGTGCCAGCAGCCCGCCACAGGGGGAAAGTACTGAAGCTTTCTTT. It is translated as CASSPPQGESTEAFF.

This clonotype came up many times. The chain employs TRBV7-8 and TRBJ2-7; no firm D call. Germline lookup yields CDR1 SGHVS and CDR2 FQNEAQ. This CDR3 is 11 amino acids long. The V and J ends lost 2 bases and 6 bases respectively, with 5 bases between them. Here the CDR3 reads CASSLKAEQYF. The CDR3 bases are TGTGCCAGCAGCTTAAAGGCCGAGCAGTACTTC.